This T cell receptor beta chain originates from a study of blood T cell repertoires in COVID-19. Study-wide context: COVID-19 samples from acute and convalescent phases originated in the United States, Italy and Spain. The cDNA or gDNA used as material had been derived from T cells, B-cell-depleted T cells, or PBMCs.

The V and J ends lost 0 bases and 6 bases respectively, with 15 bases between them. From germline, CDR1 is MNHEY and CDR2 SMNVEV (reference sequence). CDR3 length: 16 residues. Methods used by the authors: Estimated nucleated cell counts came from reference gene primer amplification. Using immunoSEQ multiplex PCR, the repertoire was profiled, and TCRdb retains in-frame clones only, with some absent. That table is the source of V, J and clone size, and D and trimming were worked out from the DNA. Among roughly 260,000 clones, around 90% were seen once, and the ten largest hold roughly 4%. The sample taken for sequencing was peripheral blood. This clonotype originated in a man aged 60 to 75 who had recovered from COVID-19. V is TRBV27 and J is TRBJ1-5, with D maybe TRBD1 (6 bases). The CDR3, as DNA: TGTGCCAGCAGTTTATCGGCCAGGGGCCGAGGTCAGCCCCAGCATTTT. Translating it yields CASSLSARGRGQPQHF.